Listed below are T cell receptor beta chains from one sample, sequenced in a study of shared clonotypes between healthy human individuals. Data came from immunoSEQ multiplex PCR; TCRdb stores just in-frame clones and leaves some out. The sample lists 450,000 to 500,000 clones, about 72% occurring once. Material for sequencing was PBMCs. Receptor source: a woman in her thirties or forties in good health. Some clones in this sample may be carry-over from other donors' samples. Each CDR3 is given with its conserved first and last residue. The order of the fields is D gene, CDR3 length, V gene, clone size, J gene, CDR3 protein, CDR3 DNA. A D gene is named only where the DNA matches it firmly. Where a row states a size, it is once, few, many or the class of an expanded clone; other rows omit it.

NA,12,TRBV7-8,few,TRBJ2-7,CASSRMTGLQYF,TGTGCCAGCAGCAGGATGACGGGATTGCAGTACTTC
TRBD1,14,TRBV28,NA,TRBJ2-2,CASSHRGATGELFF,TGTGCCAGCAGCCACAGGGGGGCCACCGGGGAGCTGTTTTTT
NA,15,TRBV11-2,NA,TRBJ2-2,CASSKSRRATGELFF,TGTGCCAGCAGCAAATCCCGAAGGGCCACCGGGGAGCTGTTTTTT
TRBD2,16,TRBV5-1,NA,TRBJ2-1,CASSLVASGLYNEQFF,TGCGCCAGCAGCTTGGTGGCTAGCGGGCTTTACAATGAGCAGTTCTTC
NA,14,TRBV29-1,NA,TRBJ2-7,CSVTDLAFPYEQYF,TGCAGCGTTACGGACCTAGCGTTTCCCTACGAGCAGTACTTC
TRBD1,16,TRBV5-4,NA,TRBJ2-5,CASSPRQGADEETQYF,TGTGCCAGCAGCCCACGACAGGGGGCAGATGAAGAGACCCAGTACTTC
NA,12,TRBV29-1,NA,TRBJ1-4,CSAGSGNEKLFF,TGCAGCGCGGGCAGTGGTAATGAAAAACTGTTTTTT
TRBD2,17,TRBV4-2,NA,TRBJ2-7,CASSPPTSGGRAYEQYF,TGTGCCAGCAGCCCACCGACTAGCGGAGGGAGAGCCTACGAGCAGTACTTC
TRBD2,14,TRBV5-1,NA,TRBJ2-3,CASRGTSGTDTQYF,TGCGCCAGCAGAGGGACTAGCGGGACAGATACGCAGTATTTT
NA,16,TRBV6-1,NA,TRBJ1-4,CASSEAPDGGREKLFF,TGTGCCAGCAGTGAAGCGCCGGACGGAGGAAGGGAAAAACTGTTTTTT
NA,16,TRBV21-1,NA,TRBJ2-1,CASSKGGTSSYNEQFF,TGTGCCAGCAGCAAGGGCGGGACCTCCTCCTACAATGAGCAGTTCTTC
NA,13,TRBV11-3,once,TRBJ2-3,CASSFPGGDTQYF,TGTGCCAGCAGCTTCCCTGGGGGCGATACGCAGTATTTT
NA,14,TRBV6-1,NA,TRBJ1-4,CASREQGFDQKLFF,TGTGCCAGCAGGGAACAGGGTTTTGATCAAAAACTGTTTTTT
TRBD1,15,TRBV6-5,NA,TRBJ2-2,CASSYVRGLTGELFF,TGTGCCAGCAGTTACGTCAGGGGGCTCACCGGGGAGCTGTTTTTT
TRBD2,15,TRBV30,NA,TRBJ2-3,CAWSVSAGFADTQYF,TGTGCCTGGAGTGTATCAGCGGGATTCGCAGATACGCAGTATTTT
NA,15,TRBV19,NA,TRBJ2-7,CASSISGRSSYEQYF,TGTGCCAGTAGTATCTCTGGGCGGAGCTCCTACGAGCAGTACTTC
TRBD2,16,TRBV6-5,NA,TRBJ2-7,CASSYSIGAGEGEQYF,TGTGCCAGCAGTTACTCAATCGGAGCGGGAGAGGGCGAGCAGTACTTC
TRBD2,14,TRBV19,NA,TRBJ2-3,CASSIGLATDTQYF,TGTGCCAGTAGTATCGGACTAGCTACAGATACGCAGTATTTT
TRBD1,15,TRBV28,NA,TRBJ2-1,CASSLLDRGKNEQFF,TGTGCCAGCAGTTTATTGGACAGGGGTAAAAATGAGCAGTTCTTC
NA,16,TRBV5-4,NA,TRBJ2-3,CASIPRPGQGTDTQYF,TGTGCCAGCATTCCCCGGCCGGGGCAGGGTACAGATACGCAGTATTTT
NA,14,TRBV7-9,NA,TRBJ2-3,CASSGVGGTDTQYF,TGTGCCAGCAGCGGGGTGGGGGGAACAGATACGCAGTATTTT
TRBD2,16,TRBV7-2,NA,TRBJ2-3,CASSLIGGGREDTQYF,TGTGCCAGCAGCCTCATCGGGGGGGGCAGGGAGGATACGCAGTATTTT
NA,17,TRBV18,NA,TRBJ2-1,CASSPGSQLMAYNEQFF,TGTGCCAGCTCACCCGGATCCCAGTTGATGGCCTACAATGAGCAGTTCTTC
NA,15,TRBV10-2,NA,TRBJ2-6,CASASSDSGANVLTF,TGCGCCAGCGCTTCGTCAGACTCTGGGGCCAACGTCCTGACTTTC
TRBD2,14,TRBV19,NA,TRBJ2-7,CAIKTSGSTYEQYF,TGTGCCATCAAGACTAGCGGGTCGACCTACGAGCAGTACTTC
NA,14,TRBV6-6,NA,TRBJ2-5,CASSYSAPIQGEYF,TGTGCCAGCAGTTACTCGGCCCCCATACAGGGAGAGTACTTC
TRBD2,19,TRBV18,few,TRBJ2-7,CASSPRGPQGLAGDVKQYF,TGTGCCAGCTCACCCCGCGGTCCACAGGGACTAGCGGGAGATGTCAAGCAGTACTTC
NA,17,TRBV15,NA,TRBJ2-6,CATSRAGTGSGANVLTF,TGTGCCACCAGCCGCGCCGGGACGGGCTCTGGGGCCAACGTCCTGACTTTC
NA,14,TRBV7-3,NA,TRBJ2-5,CASSLNGGEETQYF,TGTGCCAGCAGTCTGAATGGGGGCGAGGAGACCCAGTACTTC
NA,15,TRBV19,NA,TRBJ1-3,CASSMWMNSGNTIYF,TGTGCCAGTAGTATGTGGATGAACTCTGGAAACACCATATATTTT
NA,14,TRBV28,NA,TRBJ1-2,CASSLEDRYYGYTF,TGTGCCAGCAGTTTAGAAGATCGCTACTATGGCTACACCTTC
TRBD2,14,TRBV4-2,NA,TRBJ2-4,CASSGTSGTNIQYF,TGTGCCAGCAGCGGGACTAGCGGGACCAACATTCAGTACTTC
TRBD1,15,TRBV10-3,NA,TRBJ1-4,CAISPETGGYEKLFF,TGTGCCATCAGTCCTGAGACAGGGGGCTATGAAAAACTGTTTTTT
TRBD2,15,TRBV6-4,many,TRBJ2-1,CASSVGSGTYNEQFF,TGTGCCAGCAGTGTGGGTAGCGGGACCTACAATGAGCAGTTCTTC
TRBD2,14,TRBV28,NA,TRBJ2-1,CASRPGLDYNEQFF,TGTGCCAGCCGCCCGGGACTAGATTACAATGAGCAGTTCTTC
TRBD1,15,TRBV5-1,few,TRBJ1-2,CASSLQGRGPDGYTF,TGCGCCAGCAGCTTGCAGGGCAGGGGGCCGGATGGCTACACCTTC
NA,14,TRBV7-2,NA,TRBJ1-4,CASSFSGVREKLFF,TGTGCCAGCAGCTTCTCCGGGGTTCGAGAAAAACTGTTTTTT
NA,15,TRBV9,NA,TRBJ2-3,CASSVGGGRTDTQYF,TGTGCCAGCAGCGTAGGGGGAGGACGCACAGATACGCAGTATTTT
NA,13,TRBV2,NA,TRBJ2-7,CAGTGLVAYEQYF,TGTGCCGGCACAGGGTTGGTGGCCTACGAGCAGTACTTC
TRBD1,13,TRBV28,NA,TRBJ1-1,CASSPIRQGKAFF,TGTGCCAGCAGTCCTATTAGACAGGGAAAAGCTTTCTTT
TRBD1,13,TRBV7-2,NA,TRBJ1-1,CASSLGQGTEAFF,TGTGCCAGCAGCTTAGGACAGGGCACTGAAGCTTTCTTT
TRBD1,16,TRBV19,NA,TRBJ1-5,CASSRRDSRSNQPQHF,TGTGCCAGTAGCCGCCGGGACAGTCGAAGCAATCAGCCCCAGCATTTT
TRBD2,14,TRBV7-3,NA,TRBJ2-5,CASSLAGGQETQYF,TGTGCCAGCAGCTTAGCGGGAGGGCAAGAGACCCAGTACTTC
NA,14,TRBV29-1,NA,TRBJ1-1,CSVEDYLMNTEAFF,TGCAGCGTTGAAGACTACTTAATGAACACTGAAGCTTTCTTT
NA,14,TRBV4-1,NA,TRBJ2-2,CASSQLAGAGELFF,TGCGCCAGCAGCCAACTAGCCGGGGCCGGGGAGCTGTTTTTT
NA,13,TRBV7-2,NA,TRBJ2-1,CASSLGRNNEQFF,TGTGCCAGCAGCTTAGGACGCAACAATGAGCAGTTCTTC
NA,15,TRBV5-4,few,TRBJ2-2,CASSSTEPGTGELFF,TGTGCCAGCAGCTCCACAGAACCCGGCACCGGGGAGCTGTTTTTT
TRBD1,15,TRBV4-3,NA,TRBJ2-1,CASSQGGTGGYEQFF,TGCGCCAGCAGCCAAGGGGGGACAGGGGGCTATGAGCAGTTCTTC
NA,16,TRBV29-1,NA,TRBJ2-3,CSVPFGSSLSTDTQYF,TGCAGCGTTCCCTTCGGGAGTAGCCTGAGCACAGATACGCAGTATTTT
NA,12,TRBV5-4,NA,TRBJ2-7,CASSLDTYEQYF,TGTGCCAGCAGCTTGGACACCTACGAGCAGTACTTC
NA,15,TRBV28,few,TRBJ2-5,CASSFSNGGQETQYF,TGTGCCAGCAGTTTTAGTAACGGGGGACAAGAGACCCAGTACTTC
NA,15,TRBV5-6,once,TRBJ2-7,CASSPGLTLPYEQYF,TGTGCCAGCAGCCCGGGACTGACCCTACCCTACGAGCAGTACTTC
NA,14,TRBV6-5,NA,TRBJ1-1,CASSYSVRDTEAFF,TGTGCCAGCAGTTATTCCGTACGGGACACTGAAGCTTTCTTT
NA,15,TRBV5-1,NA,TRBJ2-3,CASSLGPTLGDTQYF,TGCGCCAGCAGCCTCGGGCCTACCTTAGGCGATACGCAGTATTTT
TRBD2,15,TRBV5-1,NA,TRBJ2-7,CASSLGLAGPYEQYF,TGCGCCAGCAGCTTGGGACTAGCGGGGCCGTACGAGCAGTACTTC
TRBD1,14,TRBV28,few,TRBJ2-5,CASSWTGGQETQYF,TGTGCCAGCAGTTGGACAGGGGGACAAGAGACCCAGTACTTC
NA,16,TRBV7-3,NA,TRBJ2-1,CASSLPGPVDYNEQFF,TGTGCCAGCAGCTTACCGGGCCCGGTCGACTACAATGAGCAGTTCTTC
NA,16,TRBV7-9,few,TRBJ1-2,CASSLGLQRRNYGYTF,TGTGCCAGCAGCCTAGGATTGCAGCGCAGAAACTATGGCTACACCTTC
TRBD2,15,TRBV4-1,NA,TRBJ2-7,CASSQVVRETYEQYF,TGCGCCAGCAGCCAAGTTGTGCGGGAGACCTACGAGCAGTACTTC